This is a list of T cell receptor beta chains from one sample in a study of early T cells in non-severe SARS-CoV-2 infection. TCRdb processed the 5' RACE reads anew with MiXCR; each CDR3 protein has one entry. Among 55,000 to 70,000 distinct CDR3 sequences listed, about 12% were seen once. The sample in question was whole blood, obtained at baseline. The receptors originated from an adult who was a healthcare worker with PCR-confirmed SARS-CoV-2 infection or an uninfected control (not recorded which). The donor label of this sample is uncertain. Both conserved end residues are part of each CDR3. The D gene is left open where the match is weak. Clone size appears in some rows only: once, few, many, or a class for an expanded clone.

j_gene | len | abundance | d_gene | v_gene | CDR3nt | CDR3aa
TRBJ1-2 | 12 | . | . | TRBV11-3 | TGTGCCAGGCCGGACAGAGATTATGGCTACACCTTC | CARPDRDYGYTF
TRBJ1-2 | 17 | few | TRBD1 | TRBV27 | TGTGCCAGCAGGGGGGTCCGGGACAGTTACTCTAACTATGGCTACACCTTC | CASRGVRDSYSNYGYTF
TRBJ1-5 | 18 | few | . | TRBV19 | TGTGCCAGTAGCCCCACTCTCAGCGGATGGGGGAGCAATCAGCCCCAGCATTTT | CASSPTLSGWGSNQPQHF
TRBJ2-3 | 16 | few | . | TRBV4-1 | TGCGCCAGCAGCCAAGATTCGCGGACGTTGTGGGATACGCAGTATTTT | CASSQDSRTLWDTQYF
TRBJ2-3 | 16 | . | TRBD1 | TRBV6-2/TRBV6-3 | TGTGCCAGCAGTTCATGGACAGGGAGGAGCACAGATACGCAGTATTTT | CASSSWTGRSTDTQYF
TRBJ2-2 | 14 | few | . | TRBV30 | TGTGCCTGGAGTGTAGGCCCTCCTGCCGGGGAGCTGTTTTTT | CAWSVGPPAGELFF
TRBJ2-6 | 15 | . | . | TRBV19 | TGTGCCAGTAGCTCCACCCCCTCTGGGGCCAACGTCCTGACTTTC | CASSSTPSGANVLTF
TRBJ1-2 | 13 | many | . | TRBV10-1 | TGCGCCAGCAGTGAGAACCAGGGGAATGGCTACACCTTC | CASSENQGNGYTF
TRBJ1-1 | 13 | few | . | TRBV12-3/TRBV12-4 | TGTGCCAGCAGTTTAAGGGGGGCTGGTGAAGCTTTCTTT | CASSLRGAGEAFF
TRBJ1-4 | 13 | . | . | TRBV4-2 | TGTGCCAGCAACCTCGTGGGCGATGAAAAACTGTTTTTT | CASNLVGDEKLFF
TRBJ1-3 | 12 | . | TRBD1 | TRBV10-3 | TGTGCCACCGGACAGGGAACAAACACCATATATTTT | CATGQGTNTIYF
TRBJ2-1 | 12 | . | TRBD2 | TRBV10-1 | TGCGCCAGCATGGGGACTAGCGATGAGCAGTTCTTC | CASMGTSDEQFF
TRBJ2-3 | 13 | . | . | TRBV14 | TGTGCCAGCAGCCAAGCAGGGGGACTAGGGAAGTATTTT | CASSQAGGLGKYF
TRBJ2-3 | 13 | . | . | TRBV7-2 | TGTGCCAGCAGCCCCCGGAGGGCAGATACGCAGTATTTT | CASSPRRADTQYF
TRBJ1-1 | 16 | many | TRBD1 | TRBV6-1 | TGTGCCAGCAGTGAGTCGTTCCGGGACAGGGGGCGCAGAGCTTTCTTT | CASSESFRDRGRRAFF
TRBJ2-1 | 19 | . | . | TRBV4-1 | TGCGCCAGCAGCCAGGATAACAGGGAAGACTACGCGGGTTACAATGAGCAGTTCTTC | CASSQDNREDYAGYNEQFF
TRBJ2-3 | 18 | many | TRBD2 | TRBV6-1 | TGTGCCAGCAGTGAGAGCTTAGTGGGACTAGCGGGGGGGCCAACGCAGTATTTT | CASSESLVGLAGGPTQYF
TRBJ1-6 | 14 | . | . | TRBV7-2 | TGTGCCAGCAGCCAGGGGCTAGGGAATTCACCCCTCCACTTT | CASSQGLGNSPLHF
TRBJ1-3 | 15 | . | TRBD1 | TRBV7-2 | TGTGCCAGCAGCCCTATGACAGGGTCTGGAAACACCATATATTTT | CASSPMTGSGNTIYF
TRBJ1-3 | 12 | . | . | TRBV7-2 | TGTGCCAGCAGTCCTACTGGAAACACCATATATTTT | CASSPTGNTIYF
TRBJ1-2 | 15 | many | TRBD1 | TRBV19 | TGTGCCAGTAGTAAAGGACAGGGACCGCTCTATGGCTACACCTTC | CASSKGQGPLYGYTF
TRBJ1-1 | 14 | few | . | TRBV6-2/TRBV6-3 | TGTGCCAGCATTTCGCCAGGCCGGTACACTGAAGCTTTCTTT | CASISPGRYTEAFF
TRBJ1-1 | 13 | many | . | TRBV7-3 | TGTGCCAGCAGCTTGCAGCCCCCCACTGAAGCTTTCTTT | CASSLQPPTEAFF
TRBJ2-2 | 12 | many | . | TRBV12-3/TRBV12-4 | TGTGCCAGCACCCAGGGCACCGGGGAGCTGTTTTTT | CASTQGTGELFF